This T cell receptor (beta chain) was observed in a study of T cells in Graves' hyperthyroidism and ophthalmopathy. The sample holds a few counts of this clonotype. Its antigen is undetermined. A Clinical Activity Score of at least 3, a NOSPECS grade of at least 4 and a duration under 3 months were recorded in the ophthalmopathy patients. Those patients with uncontrolled infection, other autoimmune disease, pregnancy or lactation were excluded. Per the germline V gene, CDR1 is SNHLY and CDR2 is FYNNEI. The CDR3 loop spans 15 amino acids. The J segment lost 4 bases and the V segment lost 2 bases, leaving 4 bases of the junction unmatched. Amplification targeted TCR beta CDR3 regions from RNA transcripts. Carried out on the TCR CDR3, a first-round RT-PCR used the HTBI primer set. TCRdb passed the multiplex PCR reads through MiXCR, listing each CDR3 protein once. Among around 500,000 distinct CDR3 sequences listed, roughly 23% were seen once.

Whole-study results and caveats: Most thyroid clonotypes expanded above 0.001 appeared in blood too. Stable hyperthyroidism and ophthalmopathy were separated using 13 V-J signatures.

Material: blood. The rearrangement uses TRBV2 and TRBJ2-2, with 7 nucleotides matching TRBD2. The clonotype was recovered from a woman in her seventies with Graves' ophthalmopathy. The DNA of the CDR3 is TGTGCCAGCAGTGAATGGGAGGGGCCCACCGGGGAGCTGTTTTTT. Translation gives CASSEWEGPTGELFF.